The 8 T cell receptor beta chains listed next were all sequenced from one sample in a study of T cells in Graves' hyperthyroidism and ophthalmopathy. Amplified TCR beta CDR3 regions came from RNA transcripts. First-round RT-PCR targeting the TCR CDR3 was performed with the HTBI primer set. TCRdb used MiXCR to reprocess the multiplex PCR reads, holding one entry per CDR3 protein. The sample includes 500,000 to 600,000 distinct CDR3 sequences, around 45% seen only once; the top ten take roughly 19%. The specimen was peripheral blood or thyroid tissue (not recorded which). These TCRs come from an adult woman with Graves' disease, either hyperthyroidism or ophthalmopathy (not recorded which).

A few counts support this clonotype. The genes are TRBV25-1 and TRBJ1-6; the D is unclear. Trimming removed 6 bases from V and 7 bases from J, with 16 bases in between. The CDR3 runs 15 residues. CDR1 and CDR2 (germline): MGHDK, SYGVNS. The CDR3 loop reads CASRTMSGVNSPLHF. DNA for the CDR3: TGTGCCAGCAGGACCATGTCTGGGGTGAATTCACCCCTCCACTTT.

This clonotype occurred many times. The chain joins TRBV27 to TRBJ1-4; the D gene is possibly TRBD1 (5 bases). This CDR3 spans 15 amino acids. From germline, CDR1 is MNHEY and CDR2 SMNVEV (reference sequence). Trimming left V 0 bases short and J 8 bases short, with 13 bases between. For the CDR3, the DNA is TGTGCCAGCAGTTTATCCGGGGCGACATGGGAAAAACTGTTTTTT. Amino acid sequence: CASSLSGATWEKLFF.

This clonotype occurred many times. The chain recombines TRBV6-6 with TRBJ1-5; 7 bases line up with TRBD1. CDR3 size: 16 residues. Germline V gene data show CDR1 as MNHNY and CDR2 as SVGAGI (reference sequence). With 8 bases clipped from V and 7 bases from J, the junction kept 17 bases outside the gene matches. In nucleotides, the CDR3 is TGTGCCAGCGGGAACTCGAAAGGGGGCGCGTGGCAGCCCCAGCATTTT. Translation gives CASGNSKGGAWQPQHF.

This clonotype has just a few counts. The genes are TRBV28 and TRBJ2-5; 11 bases are shared with TRBD2. CDR3 length: 17 amino acids. V gave up 6 bases and J gave up 5 bases; unmatched junction bases: 14. Germline V gene data show CDR1 as MDHEN and CDR2 as SYDVKM. The DNA for the CDR3 is TGTGCCAGCAGCTACCCCATGGCTAGCGGGAGGTCGGAGACCCAGTACTTC. Protein product: CASSYPMASGRSETQYF.

This clonotype was recorded only once. This rearrangement joins TRBV10-2 to TRBJ2-7, with 11 nucleotides matching TRBD1. The V gene's germline CDR1 is WSHSY and CDR2 SAAADI. The CDR3 is 16 amino acids. After removal of 7 bases from V and 3 bases from J, the junction contained 11 bases not matched to a gene. CDR3 in DNA: TGCGCCAGCACCCAAGCGACCGGGACAGGGGGCTACGAGCAGTACTTC. It is translated as CASTQATGTGGYEQYF.

V and J are TRBV19 and TRBJ2-7; perhaps TRBD1 as D (6 bases). The length of the CDR3 is 14 residues. The V end lost 4 bases, the J end lost 5 bases, and 15 bases lay between the germline ends. Germline V CDR1 and CDR2: LNHDA, SQIVND (reference sequence). The CDR3 DNA reads TGTGCCAGTAGTACTAAGACAGGTCTCCACGAGCAGTACTTC. It encodes CASSTKTGLHEQYF.

This chain uses TRBV25-1 with TRBJ2-7; 8 bases are a match to TRBD2. The CDR3 extends over 17 amino acids. V lost 6 bases to trimming and J lost 0 bases; unmatched junction nucleotides: 13. Germline V lookup: CDR1 MGHDK, CDR2 SYGVNS. The CDR3 spells CASSRRGRGTSSYEQYF. Written as DNA, the CDR3 is TGTGCCAGCAGCCGAAGGGGGAGAGGGACTAGCTCCTACGAGCAGTACTTC.

This chain uses TRBV7-6 with TRBJ1-4; D is ambiguous. The CDR3 runs 14 residues. The germline gives CDR1 SGHVS, CDR2 FNYEAQ. V lost 5 bases and J lost 5, with 12 bases in between. The CDR3 sequence: CASSPGLRNEKLFF. The CDR3, as DNA: TGTGCCAGCAGCCCCGGGCTCCGAAATGAAAAACTGTTTTTT. The full variable domain, completed using reference TRBV7-6 and TRBJ1-4, is GAGVSQSPRYKVTKRGQDVALRCDPISGHVSLYWYRQALGQGPEFLTYFNYEAQQDKSGLPNDRFSAERPEGSISTLTIQRTEQRDSAMYRCASSPGLRNEKLFFGSGTQLSVL.